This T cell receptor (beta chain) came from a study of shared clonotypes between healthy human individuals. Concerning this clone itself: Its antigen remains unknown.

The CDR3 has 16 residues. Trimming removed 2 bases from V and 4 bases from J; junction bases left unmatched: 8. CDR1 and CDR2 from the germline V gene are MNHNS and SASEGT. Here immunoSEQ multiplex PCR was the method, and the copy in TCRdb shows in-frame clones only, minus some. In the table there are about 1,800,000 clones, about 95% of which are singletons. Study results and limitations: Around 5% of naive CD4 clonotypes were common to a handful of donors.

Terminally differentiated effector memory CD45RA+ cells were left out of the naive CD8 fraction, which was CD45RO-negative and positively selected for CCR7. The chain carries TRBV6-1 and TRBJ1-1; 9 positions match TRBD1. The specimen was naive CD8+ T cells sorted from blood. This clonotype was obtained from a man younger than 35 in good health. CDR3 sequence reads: CASSENPPGQGTEAFF. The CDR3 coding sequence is TGTGCCAGCAGTGAAAACCCTCCGGGACAGGGCACTGAAGCTTTCTTT.